This T cell receptor beta chain was recorded in a study of alternative splicing in chronic myeloid leukemia remission (dated by TCRdb to the early 2020s). With regard to the full study: Remission specimens from the trials were collected at major or complete molecular response, at 12 or 24 months of TKI therapy. For diagnosis, remission and control samples alike, total RNA was extracted from peripheral blood mononuclear cells using Trizol. About 9 diagnostic specimens, together with matched remission specimens, were obtained from the RESIST (imatinib), ENESTxtnd (nilotinib) and PINNACLE (nilotinib plus pegylated interferon) trials. RNA sequencing was used to profile peripheral blood taken from chronic-phase CML patients both at diagnosis and at remission, and those profiles were then compared against healthy donors. In terms of female/male counts, the diagnosis samples were 11/5, the remission samples were 8/3 and the controls were 2/4. Nine CML samples, seven diagnostic and two matched remission, came from the French Persistem study. Trial diagnostic specimens were total leukocytes from peripheral blood collected in EDTA. Median ages of about 54 years at diagnosis, under 60 at remission and around 35 for healthy controls were recorded.

Reading from cysteine to phenylalanine, the CDR3 counts 16 amino acids. A DNA sequence was not provided. Based on the germline V gene (reference sequence), the CDR1 and CDR2 sequences are MNHNY and SVGAGI. This sample's time point label indicates: major or complete molecular response after front-line TKI therapy. Sixteen CML patients made up the patient cohort, and matched post-remission samples were retrieved for a subset of those patients. Library preparation was by bulk RNA-seq. The TruSeq Stranded RNA sample prep kit was used to generate libraries of poly-A-enriched mRNA from an input of about 0.92 ug total RNA. Each sample was sequenced in triplicate using paired-end sequencing on a HiSeq 2500. RNA-seq read length was 125 nucleotides per mate. Concerning the study's data processing: Reads were trimmed and aligned to hg38 using STAR v2.7, and quality control was performed with FASTQC, RSeQC and multiqc. Salmon 0.14.1 was used to quantify gene expression levels as transcripts per million (TPM). Principal component analysis suggested that transcriptomic profiles were not driven by trial, library batch, sequencing batch, treatment regimen or sex. The reads underwent TCRdb reprocessing, giving one record for each CDR3 protein sequence and no DNA. The V and J calls reflect TCRdb's pipeline rather than the authors' work. For this sample there are about 300 distinct CDR3 sequences; more than 90% appear just once. Roughly 35% of the sample comes from the top ten.

Findings and caveats that apply to the study as a whole: Blood cell composition differed strongly by timepoint, shifting from myeloid progenitor enrichment at diagnosis to mature lymphoid enrichment at remission. At remission, blood cell composition was found to be reconfigured to resemble that of lymphoid cell-enriched normal controls.

Regarding this clonotype: No antigen is known for it.

The TCR comes from an adult with chronic myeloid leukemia. Sequenced here: PBMCs or total blood leukocytes (not recorded which), sampled during remission. The chain employs TRBV6-6 and TRBJ1-3. The CDR3 loop reads CASSPRQSSSGNTIYF.